Below, 24 T cell receptor beta chains from the same sample are listed, as sequenced in a study of T cell repertoires in cytomegalovirus infection. These receptors are not linked to any known antigen. TCRdb re-called the reads with MiXCR, one entry per CDR3 protein. The sample comprises around 340,000 distinct CDR3 sequences, under 35% of which are singletons, and 20% rests with the top ten. Sequencing used cultured PBMCs, obtained from culture after CMV antigen stimulation. Receptors were obtained from a human donor in good health (CMV status not recorded). Some clones in this sample may be carry-over from other donors' samples.

The V gene is TRBV5-6, the J gene TRBJ2-7, with D uncertain. Germline assignment: CDR1 SGHDT and CDR2 YYEEEE. This CDR3 is built from 14 residues. Trimming removed 0 bases from V and 0 bases from J, with 7 bases in between. CDR3 protein: CASSLGSLSYEQYF. The CDR3 DNA sequence: TGTGCCAGCAGCTTGGGGAGTCTCTCCTACGAGCAGTACTTC.

This clonotype appeared a few times. J is TRBJ2-7 and V is TRBV7-2; tentatively, D is TRBD1 (7 bases). The length of the CDR3 is 14 residues. Germline V gene data show CDR1 as SGHTA and CDR2 as FQGNSA. Trimming stripped 10 bases from V and 2 bases from J, with 18 bases between. Here the CDR3 reads CATHQSRGAYEQYF. The CDR3 DNA reads as TGTGCCACCCACCAGAGCAGGGGGGCCTACGAGCAGTACTTC.

This clonotype turned up a few times. This sequence joins TRBV7-2 and TRBJ2-7; 10 bases map to TRBD2. The CDR3 is made up of 20 amino acids. CDR1 is SGHTA, CDR2 FQGNSA, per germline. With V trimmed by 1 base and J by 2 bases, 17 bases remained unmatched. This chain's CDR3 is CASSLGPSGGRPTITYEQYF. Here the CDR3 DNA reads TGTGCCAGCAGCTTAGGACCTAGCGGGGGAAGGCCCACAATTACCTACGAGCAGTACTTC. The variable domain in full, completed from reference TRBV7-2 and TRBJ2-7, reads GAGVSQSPSNKVTEKGKDVELRCDPISGHTALYWYRQSLGQGLEFLIYFQGNSAPDKSGLPSDRFSAERTGGSVSTLTIQRTQQEDSAVYLCASSLGPSGGRPTITYEQYFGPGTRLTVT.

The sample holds many counts of this clonotype. The chain combines TRBV7-6 with TRBJ2-1; TRBD2 agrees at 14 bases. The CDR3 has 15 amino acids. Germline CDR1 is SGHVS and CDR2 is FNYEAQ. V trimming: 1 base; J trimming: 10 bases; junction bases outside the gene matches: 3. The CDR3 sequence is CASSLGLAGGQEQFF. The CDR3 DNA follows: TGTGCCAGCAGCTTAGGACTAGCGGGGGGGCAGGAGCAGTTCTTC.

This clonotype has more than one count but fewer than ten. The V and J genes are TRBV4-2 and TRBJ1-5; D ambiguous. Germline-derived CDR1 and CDR2 are LGHNA and YNFKEQ. The V and J ends lost 4 bases and 3 bases respectively, with 13 bases between them. The CDR3 runs to 15 residues. The CDR3 loop is CASSREAINNQPQHF. CDR3 nucleotide sequence: TGTGCCAGCAGCCGAGAGGCGATCAACAATCAGCCCCAGCATTTT.

This clonotype was seen more than once but under ten times. The chain links TRBV6-1 to TRBJ1-2, with no clear D. The CDR3 contains 14 residues. CDR1 and CDR2 from the germline V gene are MNHNS and SASEGT. Trimming pared 6 bases from V and 0 bases from J, leaving 11 bases between. CDR3 in DNA: TGTGCCAGCAGACCCGGCGGAGCTAACTATGGCTACACCTTC. Protein product: CASRPGGANYGYTF.

Ten or more counts support this clonotype. J is TRBJ2-7 and V is TRBV14, with 7 bases matching TRBD2. The germline gives CDR1 SGHDN, CDR2 FVKESK. This CDR3 has 14 amino acids. V was pared by 4 bases and J by 0 bases, with 3 bases of the junction left unmatched. CDR3: CASSRGGSSYEQYF. The CDR3 nucleotides read TGTGCCAGCAGCCGCGGGGGAAGCTCCTACGAGCAGTACTTC.

The gene calls are TRBV28 and TRBJ2-7; D unclear. Per the germline V gene, CDR1 is MDHEN and CDR2 is SYDVKM. CDR3 length: 14 residues. The germline V and J ends were trimmed by 4 bases and 0 bases, with 10 bases remaining between them. CDR3 protein: CASSSNIDSYEQYF. In DNA form, the CDR3 reads TGTGCCAGCAGTTCTAACATAGACTCCTACGAGCAGTACTTC.

The chain links TRBV12-3 or TRBV12-4 to TRBJ1-2; D may be TRBD1 (5 bases). V was clipped by 5 bases and J by 0 bases, with 22 bases between them. The CDR3 totals 18 residues. The CDR3 coding sequence is TGTGCCAGCAGTCTCCGGACTGCCGGGACCGATCCTAACTATGGCTACACCTTC. It translates to CASSLRTAGTDPNYGYTF.

This chain connects TRBV12-3 or TRBV12-4 to TRBJ1-5; maybe TRBD1 (5 bases). The CDR3 is made up of 16 amino acids. Between the trimmed V and J ends, which lost 3 bases and 0 bases, there was a span of 12 bases. DNA for the CDR3: TGTGCCAGCAGTTTCGGGGGTCCTTATAGCAATCAGCCCCAGCATTTT. It codes for CASSFGGPYSNQPQHF.

The chain couples TRBV27 to TRBJ2-2, with TRBD1 as a possible D gene (5 bases). This CDR3 comprises 16 residues. Germline V gene data show CDR1 as MNHEY and CDR2 as SMNVEV (reference sequence). The germline V and J ends were trimmed by 6 bases and 4 bases, with 18 bases remaining between them. The CDR3 sequence: CASSARKGRGTGELFF. The DNA of the CDR3 is TGTGCCAGCAGCGCCAGGAAGGGGCGCGGCACCGGGGAGCTGTTTTTT.

The gene calls are TRBV19 and TRBJ2-1, with TRBD2 matching over 13 bases. J was trimmed by 0 bases and V by 5 bases; bases with no gene match: 13. CDR3 length: 20 amino acids. Looked up from germline, CDR1 is LNHDA and CDR2 is SQIVND (reference sequence). The CDR3 loop reads CASSGRLAGGLVSSYNEQFF. The DNA of the CDR3 is TGTGCCAGTAGTGGAAGACTAGCGGGAGGTCTAGTGAGCTCCTACAATGAGCAGTTCTTC.

A few counts support this clonotype. V and J are TRBV6-5 and TRBJ2-4; a possible D gene is TRBD2 (7 bases). Germline V gives CDR1 MNHEY, CDR2 SVGAGI. There are 15 residues in the CDR3. Trimming removed 0 bases from V and 5 bases from J, with 11 bases in between. CDR3: CASSYSEGGQNIQYF. CDR3 in DNA: TGTGCCAGCAGTTACTCGGAGGGGGGGCAAAACATTCAGTACTTC.

This clonotype was seen repeatedly, ten times or more. V and J are TRBV7-2 and TRBJ1-6; D ambiguous. With 2 bases removed from V and 2 bases from J, the gap between germline ends came to 10 bases. CDR3 length: 16 amino acids. Germline CDR1 and CDR2: SGHTA and FQGNSA. The CDR3 DNA follows: TGTGCCAGCAGCTTATCGCATGGGACCTATAATTCACCCCTCCACTTT. This codes for CASSLSHGTYNSPLHF.

This clonotype was observed a handful of times. The V and J genes are TRBV6-6 and TRBJ2-4; 10 positions agree with TRBD1. Per the germline V gene, CDR1 is MNHNY and CDR2 is SVGAGI (reference sequence). The trim removed 6 bases at V and 2 bases at J, leaving 7 bases unmatched. This CDR3 comprises 16 residues. The CDR3 coding sequence is TGTGCCAGCAGCGTGGGACAGGGGTTTCCCAAAAACATTCAGTACTTC. Its translation is CASSVGQGFPKNIQYF.

The rearrangement joins TRBV7-2 to TRBJ2-1; 9 bases fit TRBD1. CDR3 length: 15 residues. In germline, CDR1 is SGHTA, CDR2 FQGNSA. V lost 5 bases to trimming and J lost 5 bases; unmatched junction nucleotides: 7. Here the CDR3 reads CASSLQGARNNEQFF. CDR3 nucleotide sequence: TGTGCCAGCAGCCTACAGGGGGCGAGAAACAATGAGCAGTTCTTC.

The V gene is TRBV12-3 or TRBV12-4, the J gene TRBJ1-4; D remains unclear. The V and J ends lost 8 bases and 8 bases respectively, with 15 bases between them. The CDR3 contains 13 residues. For the CDR3, the DNA is TGTGCCAGCTTGATCTCGGGAGGAGAAAAACTGTTTTTT. This translates into CASLISGGEKLFF.

On this clonotype itself: A read error may be the cause here, since a much bigger clone is one base away. V gene TRBV7-8 combines with J gene TRBJ2-1; the D gene could be TRBD1 or TRBD2 (5 bases each). With 5 bases removed from V and 8 bases from J, the gap between germline ends came to 16 bases. Germline lookup yields CDR1 SGHVS and CDR2 FQNEAQ. CDR3 size: 14 residues. The CDR3 region is CASSKGRALDEQFF. For the CDR3, the DNA is TGTGCCAGCAGCAAGGGGCGGGCGCTGGATGAGCAGTTCTTC.

The genes are TRBV19 and TRBJ2-5; 13 bases are a match to TRBD2. The CDR3 has 15 amino acids. Unmatched junction bases numbered 5, after V lost 8 bases and J lost 2 bases. Germline CDR1 reads LNHDA; CDR2 reads SQIVND (reference sequence). CDR3 DNA sequence: TGTGCCAGTGCGTCGGGACTAGCGGGACAAGAGACCCAGTACTTC. Translating gives CASASGLAGQETQYF.

The chain joins TRBV25-1 to TRBJ2-7; 12 bases line up with TRBD2. Germline CDR1 MGHDK, CDR2 SYGVNS. The CDR3 sequence is 15 residues long. V dropped 4 bases and J dropped 2; count of bases not matched to a gene: 3. Here the CDR3 reads CASSALAGGPYEQYF. CDR3 DNA sequence: TGTGCCAGCAGTGCGCTAGCGGGGGGGCCCTACGAGCAGTACTTC.

The rearrangement joins TRBV19 to TRBJ1-5; D may be TRBD1 (6 bases). The CDR3 spans 14 residues. Germline values: CDR1 LNHDA, CDR2 SQIVND (reference sequence). Trimming removed 10 bases from V and 1 base from J, with 14 bases in between. The CDR3 region has the DNA TGTGCCACCAAGAAGGGGGGAAGCAATCAGCCCCAGCATTTT. It specifies CATKKGGSNQPQHF.

V is TRBV19 and J is TRBJ1-2, with D perhaps matching TRBD1 (5 bases). The CDR3 has 13 amino acids. Germline CDR1 reads LNHDA; CDR2 reads SQIVND (reference sequence). Between the trimmed V and J ends, which lost 10 bases and 1 base, there was a span of 13 bases. The chain's CDR3 is CATLGGGNYGYTF. The DNA for the CDR3 is TGTGCCACCCTAGGCGGGGGTAACTATGGCTACACCTTC.

This clonotype has a count of ten or more. CDR3 sequence (DNA): TGTGCCAGCAGCCCGGACAGGGGAAAACAGCCCCAGCATTTT. This sequence encodes CASSPDRGKQPQHF. The chain couples TRBV7-8 to TRBJ1-5; the match to TRBD1 covers 9 bases. Trimming at V came to 5 bases and at J to 7 bases, leaving 6 bases not matched to a gene. CDR3 length: 14 amino acids. Germline CDR1 and CDR2: SGHVS and FQNEAQ.

This chain connects TRBV12-3 or TRBV12-4 to TRBJ1-5; tentative D call: TRBD1 (5 bases). Trimming cost V 5 bases and J 1 base, with 12 bases left between them. CDR3 length: 15 residues. The CDR3 nucleotides read TGTGCCAGCAGTCGAAAGGGGCAGAGCAATCAGCCCCAGCATTTT. Translating gives CASSRKGQSNQPQHF.